The 26 T cell receptor beta chains in this list originate from one sample, sequenced in a study of T cell repertoires in cytomegalovirus infection. One entry per CDR3 protein, called by TCRdb with MiXCR from the reads. The sample lists under 350,000 distinct CDR3 sequences, roughly a tenth occurring once. The source material was PBMCs. These receptors all come from a human donor in good health (CMV status not recorded). Some clones in this sample may be carry-over from other donors' samples.

This clonotype was observed many times. The J gene is TRBJ2-2, the V gene TRBV28; 9 nucleotides match TRBD1. Trimming at V came to 3 bases and at J to 4 bases, leaving 6 bases not matched to a gene. Germline CDR1 MDHEN, CDR2 SYDVKM. The CDR3 totals 16 residues. The DNA of the CDR3 is TGTGCCAGCAGTTTGTACACAGGGGGCATCACCGGGGAGCTGTTTTTT. Protein product: CASSLYTGGITGELFF.

This clonotype was picked up many times. This chain uses TRBV14 with TRBJ2-5; TRBD2 agrees at 13 bases. The germline V gene encodes CDR1 SGHDN and CDR2 FVKESK. Trimming at V came to 4 bases and at J to 1 base, leaving 12 bases not matched to a gene. CDR3 length: 19 amino acids. CDR3 amino acids: CASSRAGTSGALFQETQYF. The CDR3 region has the DNA TGTGCCAGCAGCCGCGCCGGGACTAGCGGGGCCCTATTCCAAGAGACCCAGTACTTC.

This clonotype was observed many times. V gene TRBV28 combines with J gene TRBJ2-7; TRBD1 matches at 7 bases. Germline CDR1 reads MDHEN; CDR2 reads SYDVKM. The CDR3 contains 15 residues. After removal of 4 bases from V and 4 bases from J, the junction contained 10 bases not matched to a gene. DNA for the CDR3: TGTGCCAGCAGTTCGCGACAGGGTCTTGTGTACGAGCAGTACGTC. Protein product: CASSSRQGLVYEQYV.

This clonotype was detected many times. The chain combines TRBV20-1 with TRBJ1-6; D remains ambiguous. CDR3 length: 19 residues. With 0 bases removed from V and 0 bases from J, the gap between germline ends came to 18 bases. CDR1 and CDR2 (germline): DFQATT, SNEGSKA (reference sequence). DNA for the CDR3: TGCAGTGCTAGAGATGAAACAGTCAGACTCAGCTCCTATAATTCACCCCTCCACTTT. Translated, it gives CSARDETVRLSSYNSPLHF.

This clonotype was detected ten times or more. The J gene is TRBJ2-5, the V gene TRBV4-1; D is perhaps TRBD1 or TRBD2 (6 bases each). V dropped 5 bases and J dropped 1 base, with 20 bases sitting between them. CDR1 is MGHRA, CDR2 YSYEKL, per germline. The CDR3 consists of 17 residues. The DNA of the CDR3 is TGCGCCAGCAGCGCCCCCCCAGCGAGGGGGGTCCAAGAGACCCAGTACTTC. Protein: CASSAPPARGVQETQYF.

This clonotype has at least ten counts. In DNA form, the CDR3 reads TGTGCCAGCAGTTTCATAGCGGGGGGCCTGAGAGAGACCCAGTACTTC. Its protein is CASSFIAGGLRETQYF. This chain connects TRBV28 to TRBJ2-5, with 10 bases matching TRBD2. Germline loops: CDR1 MDHEN, CDR2 SYDVKM. The CDR3 is 16 amino acids. Germline trimming cut 3 bases from V and 4 bases from J; bases unmatched to any gene: 8.

This clonotype was found many times. This chain links TRBV7-8 with TRBJ2-1, with D possibly matching TRBD2 (7 bases). The V and J ends lost 1 base and 7 bases respectively, with 14 bases between them. The length of the CDR3 is 15 residues. Germline loops: CDR1 SGHVS, CDR2 FQNEAQ. CDR3 DNA: TGTGCCAGCAGCTTAGAGGGGGGGGCCACGAATGAGCAGTTCTTC. This encodes CASSLEGGATNEQFF.

This clonotype was observed many times. This rearrangement joins TRBV6-2 or TRBV6-3 to TRBJ2-2, with 7 bases fitting TRBD1. Trimming took 0 bases from V and 3 from J; bases not matched to a gene: 4. Germline CDR1 is MNHEY and CDR2 is SVGEGT. The CDR3 has 16 residues. CDR3 loop: CASSYSRDRHTGELFF. The CDR3 DNA reads TGTGCCAGCAGTTACTCGAGGGACAGACACACCGGGGAGCTGTTTTTT.

Many counts were recorded for this clonotype. The V call is TRBV29-1, the J call TRBJ1-6; no clear D. V was shortened by 7 bases and J by 0 bases, with 16 bases between the two germline ends. The germline V gene encodes CDR1 SQVTM and CDR2 ANQGSEA. CDR3 length: 16 amino acids. CDR3 DNA sequence: TGCAGCGGGGAAACAGAATTAGACTCCTATAATTCACCCCTCCACTTT. Translating it yields CSGETELDSYNSPLHF.

This clonotype was counted ten times or more. The chain is built from TRBV7-2 and TRBJ2-1; 10 bases fit TRBD2. The trim removed 7 bases at V and 5 bases at J, leaving 8 bases unmatched. Germline-derived CDR1 and CDR2 are SGHTA and FQGNSA. This CDR3 spans 15 amino acids. The CDR3 sequence is CASKSGGGVHNEQFF. The CDR3 DNA is TGTGCCAGCAAGAGCGGGGGGGGAGTCCACAATGAGCAGTTCTTC.

This clonotype turned up a few times. The chain couples TRBV5-1 to TRBJ1-4; D not resolved. Trimming cost V 0 bases and J 2 bases, with 5 bases left between them. The CDR3 is made up of 14 amino acids. Germline V CDR1 and CDR2: SGHRS, YFSETQ. The CDR3, as DNA: TGCGCCAGCAGCTTGGTCGGGACTAATGAAAAACTGTTTTTT. Its protein is CASSLVGTNEKLFF.

Many counts were recorded for this clonotype. V and J are TRBV29-1 and TRBJ1-1; D is unresolved. Germline V gene lookup returns CDR1 SQVTM and CDR2 ANQGSEA. The CDR3 has 14 amino acids. Trimming stripped 3 bases from V and 1 base from J, with 12 bases between. In DNA, the CDR3 is TGCAGCGTTGAGGCCCGGGCCTCGAACACTGAAGCTTTCTTT. It yields the protein CSVEARASNTEAFF.

This clonotype appeared many times. V usage is TRBV4-3 and J usage is TRBJ1-2, with D possibly being TRBD1 (5 bases). V dropped 0 bases and J dropped 6 bases, with 11 bases sitting between them. CDR3 length: 14 residues. The germline V gene has CDR1 LGHNA and CDR2 YSLEER. The CDR3 coding sequence is TGCGCCAGCAGCCAAGATCGGAGAGGGGATGGCTACACCTTC. Residues: CASSQDRRGDGYTF.

The chain recombines TRBV28 with TRBJ2-1, with 13 positions matching TRBD2. V was clipped by 6 bases and J by 2 bases; unmatched bases: 7. From germline, CDR1 is MDHEN and CDR2 SYDVKM. This CDR3 contains 17 residues. The CDR3 spells CASRTRTSGGPYNEQFF. The CDR3 DNA reads as TGTGCCAGCAGAACACGGACTAGCGGGGGCCCCTACAATGAGCAGTTCTTC.

The chain employs TRBV29-1 and TRBJ1-2, with a tentative D call TRBD1 (5 bases). V was pared by 3 bases and J by 8 bases, with 13 bases between. CDR1 and CDR2 (germline): SQVTM, ANQGSEA. There are 12 residues in the CDR3. The DNA for the CDR3 is TGCAGCGTTGACTTCCAGGGCTACGGCTACACCTTC. Protein: CSVDFQGYGYTF.

There are many counts of this clonotype. The chain combines TRBV5-4 with TRBJ2-1; TRBD2 agrees at 7 bases. Trimming cost V 4 bases and J 10 bases; bases outside gene matches: 17. The CDR3 is made up of 16 amino acids. Germline lookup yields CDR1 SGHNT and CDR2 YYREEE (reference sequence). The CDR3 sequence: CASSIGGGGAVREQFF. The CDR3 DNA reads TGTGCCAGCAGCATTGGGGGGGGTGGGGCGGTGAGAGAGCAGTTCTTC.

The V gene is TRBV20-1, the J gene TRBJ2-7; tentative D call: TRBD1 (6 bases). The CDR3 spans 15 residues. V dropped 4 bases and J dropped 0 bases, with 16 bases sitting between them. Germline CDR1 reads DFQATT; CDR2 reads SNEGSKA (reference sequence). DNA for the CDR3: TGCAGTGCTATGCCAAACAGGGCCGGCTCCTACGAGCAGTACGTC. It codes for CSAMPNRAGSYEQYV.

This clonotype has ten or more counts. The chain uses TRBV4-2 and TRBJ2-1, with 7 bases that match TRBD1. This CDR3 contains 16 residues. After removal of 3 bases from V and 6 bases from J, the junction contained 11 bases not matched to a gene. The V gene's germline CDR1 is LGHNA and CDR2 YNFKEQ. In nucleotides, the CDR3 is TGTGCCAGCAGCCAGGACCCGGGACAGCCGAGCAATGAGCAGTTCTTC. This sequence encodes CASSQDPGQPSNEQFF.

Only a few counts were recorded for this clonotype. The rearrangement joins TRBV7-6 to TRBJ2-7; D tentatively reads TRBD1 or TRBD2 (5 bases each). Germline CDR1 SGHVS, CDR2 FNYEAQ. The CDR3 contains 14 residues. Trimming pared 5 bases from V and 6 bases from J, leaving 17 bases between. The chain's CDR3 is CASSPGRTTPEQYF. The CDR3 nucleotides read TGTGCCAGCAGCCCGGGACGGACCACACCCGAGCAGTACTTC.

In its sample, this clonotype was seen many times. The chain has TRBV6-2 or TRBV6-3 and TRBJ2-2; D gene uncertain. The CDR3 length is 15 residues. Trimming removed 7 bases from V and 3 bases from J, with 15 bases in between. The V gene's germline CDR1 is MNHEY and CDR2 SVGEGT. The CDR3 nucleotides are TGTGCCAGCATCCCGGAACAAGTTCACACCGGGGAGCTGTTTTTT. Its translation is CASIPEQVHTGELFF.

In DNA, the CDR3 is TGCAGTGTACCCCCCCGGGGGAGAACAAACACTGAAGCTTTCTTT. As protein: CSVPPRGRTNTEAFF. This chain uses TRBV20-1 with TRBJ1-1; tentative D call: TRBD1 (5 bases). Germline V gene sequence: CDR1 DFQATT, CDR2 SNEGSKA (reference sequence). The CDR3 is 15 residues long. Deletions cut 7 bases from V and 2 bases from J, with 20 bases between.

There are many counts of this clonotype. The genes are TRBV20-1 and TRBJ1-4, with TRBD1 as a possible D gene (5 bases). The CDR3 consists of 15 residues. V was pared by 1 base and J by 7 bases, with 16 bases between. Germline CDR1 is DFQATT and CDR2 is SNEGSKA (reference sequence). CDR3: CSARGSQGESEKLFF. CDR3 DNA: TGCAGTGCTAGAGGCTCCCAGGGTGAGAGTGAAAAACTGTTTTTT.

This chain connects TRBV29-1 to TRBJ2-3; D is unresolved. This CDR3 has 11 amino acids. Trimming removed 2 bases at V and 5 bases at J, with 5 bases between. Germline V gene data show CDR1 as SQVTM and CDR2 as ANQGSEA. The CDR3 is CSVEYRDTQYF. CDR3 nucleotide sequence: TGCAGCGTTGAATATAGAGATACGCAGTATTTT.

The table lists this clonotype with many counts. The V call is TRBV9, the J call TRBJ2-1; 8 bases fit TRBD2. Looked up from germline, CDR1 is SGDLS and CDR2 is YYNGEE. This CDR3 spans 17 amino acids. After removal of 3 bases from V and 6 bases from J, the junction contained 14 bases not matched to a gene. This chain's CDR3 is CASSERGGVAALNEQFF. The CDR3 DNA is TGTGCCAGCAGCGAACGGGGGGGAGTAGCGGCCCTCAATGAGCAGTTCTTC.

This clonotype was recorded at least ten times. V usage is TRBV7-2 and J usage is TRBJ1-6, with D maybe TRBD1 (5 bases). CDR3 length: 14 amino acids. Germline CDR1 SGHTA, CDR2 FQGNSA. V was cut by 7 bases and J by 9 bases, with 16 bases left in between. CDR3 residues: CASTKQGLRSPLHF. CDR3 DNA: TGTGCCAGCACCAAGCAGGGCCTTCGTTCACCCCTCCACTTT.

This clonotype was picked up many times. V gene TRBV7-2 combines with J gene TRBJ2-1; D call uncertain. V lost 4 bases and J 4 bases, leaving 17 bases between the germline ends. The V gene's germline CDR1 is SGHTA and CDR2 FQGNSA. The CDR3 runs to 16 residues. The CDR3 DNA sequence: TGTGCCAGCAGCTCCTCCTGGGTGGATCCTTACAATGAGCAGTTCTTC. Amino acids: CASSSSWVDPYNEQFF.